Listed below are T cell receptor beta chains from one sample, sequenced in a study of T cells in Graves' hyperthyroidism and ophthalmopathy. TCRdb reanalysed the multiplex PCR reads using MiXCR and keeps one entry per CDR3 protein. The sample gives a few hundred thousand distinct CDR3 sequences, 13% to 15% of which show up once; less than 20% is in the top ten. Sequencing was done on a sample of blood. Source of these receptors: a woman younger than 35 with Graves' hyperthyroidism. The CDR3 runs from the conserved cysteine through the conserved F or W. Fields, in order: CDR3 DNA, CDR3 protein, J gene, V gene, D gene, clone size. A D gene is named only where the DNA matches it firmly. Only some rows state a clone size, as once, few, many or a class for expanded clones.

CDR3nt: TGTGCCAGCAGCCAAGACCTGCGACAGGGGGCCCTCCCAGGGGGCTACACCTTC
CDR3aa: CASSQDLRQGALPGGYTF
j_gene: TRBJ1-2
v_gene: TRBV14
d_gene: TRBD1
abundance: -

CDR3nt: TGTGCCAGCTCATTGTCCCAAGAAGCGTATGGCTACACCTTC
CDR3aa: CASSLSQEAYGYTF
j_gene: TRBJ1-2
v_gene: TRBV18
d_gene: -
abundance: many

CDR3nt: TGTGCCAGCAGCCCGATCCCCCTAGCGGGGGCTTACAATGAGCAGTTCTTC
CDR3aa: CASSPIPLAGAYNEQFF
j_gene: TRBJ2-1
v_gene: TRBV7-9
d_gene: TRBD2
abundance: many

CDR3nt: TGTGCCAGCAGCTTAGCCGGGACAGGGGGCTTCGGCACTGAAGCTTTCTTT
CDR3aa: CASSLAGTGGFGTEAFF
j_gene: TRBJ1-1
v_gene: TRBV11-2
d_gene: TRBD1
abundance: many

CDR3nt: TGTGCCACCAGTGGGGGCGAAGGGGGACGGGCTGAAGCTTTCTTT
CDR3aa: CATSGGEGGRAEAFF
j_gene: TRBJ1-1
v_gene: TRBV24-1
d_gene: -
abundance: many

CDR3nt: TGTGCCAGCAGCTTAGTAACAGGGCTTAACTATGGCTACACCTTC
CDR3aa: CASSLVTGLNYGYTF
j_gene: TRBJ1-2
v_gene: TRBV11-2
d_gene: -
abundance: many

CDR3nt: TGTGCCAGCAGCTTGGGGACAGCCACCTACAATGAGCAGTTCTTC
CDR3aa: CASSLGTATYNEQFF
j_gene: TRBJ2-1
v_gene: TRBV5-5
d_gene: -
abundance: many

CDR3nt: TGTGCCAGCAGCTTAGGAGGGGTTGGGGCCAACGTCCTGACTTTC
CDR3aa: CASSLGGVGANVLTF
j_gene: TRBJ2-6
v_gene: TRBV7-3
d_gene: -
abundance: -

CDR3nt: TGTGCCAGCAGCTTGAAGGCTGCCCAAGAGACCCAGTACTTC
CDR3aa: CASSLKAAQETQYF
j_gene: TRBJ2-5
v_gene: TRBV5-4
d_gene: -
abundance: -

CDR3nt: TGCAGTGCTAGCGACTTAAACAGCGGGGAGCTGTTTTTT
CDR3aa: CSASDLNSGELFF
j_gene: TRBJ2-2
v_gene: TRBV20-1
d_gene: -
abundance: -

CDR3nt: TGCAGTGCTAGGTTTAGCGTCGGGGAGCTGTTTTTT
CDR3aa: CSARFSVGELFF
j_gene: TRBJ2-2
v_gene: TRBV20-1
d_gene: -
abundance: -

CDR3nt: TGCAGTGCTAGCAAAACTAGCGGGAGGGCCGGAACAGATACGCAGTATTTT
CDR3aa: CSASKTSGRAGTDTQYF
j_gene: TRBJ2-3
v_gene: TRBV20-1
d_gene: TRBD2
abundance: many

CDR3nt: TGTGCCAGCACTCTCTTTTTAGGGGGAACTGAAGCTTTCTTT
CDR3aa: CASTLFLGGTEAFF
j_gene: TRBJ1-1
v_gene: TRBV27
d_gene: -
abundance: -

CDR3nt: TGTGCCAGCAGCTTAGGGACTAGGCTAAATCAGCCCCAGCATTTT
CDR3aa: CASSLGTRLNQPQHF
j_gene: TRBJ1-5
v_gene: TRBV7-9
d_gene: -
abundance: -

CDR3nt: TGTGCCATCAGTCGGACAGACGAGCAGTACTTC
CDR3aa: CAISRTDEQYF
j_gene: TRBJ2-7
v_gene: TRBV10-3
d_gene: -
abundance: few

CDR3nt: TGTGCCAGCAGGCGTACAGGGACCGAGCAGTTCTTC
CDR3aa: CASRRTGTEQFF
j_gene: TRBJ2-1
v_gene: TRBV11-2
d_gene: -
abundance: -

CDR3nt: TGCGCCAGCAGCTTGGATAGGGGTTATTACAATGAGCAGTTCTTC
CDR3aa: CASSLDRGYYNEQFF
j_gene: TRBJ2-1
v_gene: TRBV5-1
d_gene: -
abundance: many

CDR3nt: TGTGCCACCAGTGATTCGGGACTAGCGGGACCTCCCGGGGAGCTGTTTTTT
CDR3aa: CATSDSGLAGPPGELFF
j_gene: TRBJ2-2
v_gene: TRBV24-1
d_gene: TRBD2
abundance: few

CDR3nt: TGTGCCTGGACCCCCGGGGGCTATGGCTACACCTTC
CDR3aa: CAWTPGGYGYTF
j_gene: TRBJ1-2
v_gene: TRBV30
d_gene: -
abundance: many

CDR3nt: TGTGCCATCAGTGCTAGCGGGAGTGTCAATGAGCAGTTCTTC
CDR3aa: CAISASGSVNEQFF
j_gene: TRBJ2-1
v_gene: TRBV10-3
d_gene: TRBD2
abundance: many

CDR3nt: TGTGCCACCGTTCCTGACTCCACAGATACGCAGTATTTT
CDR3aa: CATVPDSTDTQYF
j_gene: TRBJ2-3
v_gene: TRBV12-3/TRBV12-4
d_gene: -
abundance: many

CDR3nt: TGCGCCAGCAGCGGGGGACTAGCGGGAACCTACAATGAGCAGTTCTTC
CDR3aa: CASSGGLAGTYNEQFF
j_gene: TRBJ2-1
v_gene: TRBV5-1
d_gene: TRBD2
abundance: many

CDR3nt: TGTGCCAGCAGTTACAGATCTGGCACTGAAGCTTTCTTT
CDR3aa: CASSYRSGTEAFF
j_gene: TRBJ1-1
v_gene: TRBV6-6
d_gene: -
abundance: many

CDR3nt: TGCAGTGCTAGACAGGCGACAGGGTGGAACACTGAAGCTTTCTTT
CDR3aa: CSARQATGWNTEAFF
j_gene: TRBJ1-1
v_gene: TRBV20-1
d_gene: TRBD1
abundance: few

CDR3nt: TGTGCCAGCAGCGCAAGGACAGGGAGCACTGAAGCTTTCTTT
CDR3aa: CASSARTGSTEAFF
j_gene: TRBJ1-1
v_gene: TRBV11-2
d_gene: TRBD1
abundance: many

CDR3nt: TGCGCCAGCAGCTTGGACCGACAGGCCAACAAAGACTATGGCTACACCTTC
CDR3aa: CASSLDRQANKDYGYTF
j_gene: TRBJ1-2
v_gene: TRBV5-1
d_gene: -
abundance: many

CDR3nt: TGCAGTGCTAGAACCGGGACTAGATACAATGAGCAGTTCTTC
CDR3aa: CSARTGTRYNEQFF
j_gene: TRBJ2-1
v_gene: TRBV20-1
d_gene: TRBD2
abundance: many

CDR3nt: TGTGCCTGGAGTGCGGGACTAGCCAACACCGGGGAGCTGTTTTTT
CDR3aa: CAWSAGLANTGELFF
j_gene: TRBJ2-2
v_gene: TRBV30
d_gene: TRBD2
abundance: many

CDR3nt: TGTGCCAGCAGTTTACGGTCTGGCGCCCAGTACTTC
CDR3aa: CASSLRSGAQYF
j_gene: TRBJ2-5
v_gene: TRBV12-3/TRBV12-4
d_gene: -
abundance: -

CDR3nt: TGTGCCAGCACCCCGTCCTGGTCCTATAATTCACCCCTCCACTTT
CDR3aa: CASTPSWSYNSPLHF
j_gene: TRBJ1-6
v_gene: TRBV12-3/TRBV12-4
d_gene: -
abundance: many

CDR3nt: TGCAGTGCTAGAGATCTAGGGCTAGCGGGCTTGTCTGGGGCCAACGTCCTGACTTTC
CDR3aa: CSARDLGLAGLSGANVLTF
j_gene: TRBJ2-6
v_gene: TRBV20-1
d_gene: TRBD2
abundance: -

CDR3nt: TGTGCCAGCATCACGGGGAGCTCCTATAATTCACCCCTCCACTTT
CDR3aa: CASITGSSYNSPLHF
j_gene: TRBJ1-6
v_gene: TRBV6-1
d_gene: -
abundance: many

CDR3nt: TGTGCCAGCAGCCAAGCGGCGGGGACCCAGTACTTC
CDR3aa: CASSQAAGTQYF
j_gene: TRBJ2-5
v_gene: TRBV3-1
d_gene: -
abundance: -

CDR3nt: TGTGCCAGCAGCTCCGGGACAGGGGCTGACATTCAGTACTTC
CDR3aa: CASSSGTGADIQYF
j_gene: TRBJ2-4
v_gene: TRBV7-9
d_gene: TRBD1
abundance: many

CDR3nt: TGTGCCACCAGTGATTCAGGGGAGAACACCGGGGAGCTGTTTTTT
CDR3aa: CATSDSGENTGELFF
j_gene: TRBJ2-2
v_gene: TRBV24-1
d_gene: -
abundance: -

CDR3nt: TGCAGTGCTTCCGGGACAGGGTACGAGCAGTACTTC
CDR3aa: CSASGTGYEQYF
j_gene: TRBJ2-7
v_gene: TRBV20-1
d_gene: TRBD1
abundance: few

CDR3nt: TGTGCCAGCAGCTTAGATACAGCGGCCCTCTCCTACGAGCAGTACTTC
CDR3aa: CASSLDTAALSYEQYF
j_gene: TRBJ2-7
v_gene: TRBV11-2
d_gene: -
abundance: many

CDR3nt: TGCGCCAGCAGCTTGTCCAGGGTCCCAGATACGCAGTATTTT
CDR3aa: CASSLSRVPDTQYF
j_gene: TRBJ2-3
v_gene: TRBV5-1
d_gene: -
abundance: many

CDR3nt: TGTGCCAGTAGCACCGGGACGCTTGGGACCGGGGAGCTGTTTTTT
CDR3aa: CASSTGTLGTGELFF
j_gene: TRBJ2-2
v_gene: TRBV19
d_gene: -
abundance: many

CDR3nt: TGCGCCAGCAGCTATAGCAACAGACTCTATGGCTACACCTTC
CDR3aa: CASSYSNRLYGYTF
j_gene: TRBJ1-2
v_gene: TRBV5-1
d_gene: -
abundance: many

CDR3nt: TGTGCCACCCCCAATCTCGTATCCTACGAGCAGTACTTC
CDR3aa: CATPNLVSYEQYF
j_gene: TRBJ2-7
v_gene: TRBV24-1
d_gene: -
abundance: -

CDR3nt: TGTGCCAGCAGCACTAGCGGGAAGAGCTCCTACGAGCAGTACTTC
CDR3aa: CASSTSGKSSYEQYF
j_gene: TRBJ2-7
v_gene: TRBV4-2
d_gene: TRBD2
abundance: many

CDR3nt: TGCAGTGCTACCGTACAGGGGACCTCCGTCGCCGAGCAGTACTTC
CDR3aa: CSATVQGTSVAEQYF
j_gene: TRBJ2-7
v_gene: TRBV20-1
d_gene: TRBD1
abundance: -

CDR3nt: TGTGCCAGCAGTATAACAGGGACTGGAAACACCATATATTTT
CDR3aa: CASSITGTGNTIYF
j_gene: TRBJ1-3
v_gene: TRBV12-3/TRBV12-4
d_gene: -
abundance: -

CDR3nt: TGTGCCAGCAGCTTGCAATACCGGGACAATGAGCAGTTCTTC
CDR3aa: CASSLQYRDNEQFF
j_gene: TRBJ2-1
v_gene: TRBV11-2
d_gene: -
abundance: many

CDR3nt: TGCGCCAGCAGCTGGACTAGCGGGAATACATACAATGAGCAGTTCTTC
CDR3aa: CASSWTSGNTYNEQFF
j_gene: TRBJ2-1
v_gene: TRBV5-1
d_gene: TRBD2
abundance: few

CDR3nt: TGCAGTGCAAGCGGACAGGTAAATGAGCAGTTCTTC
CDR3aa: CSASGQVNEQFF
j_gene: TRBJ2-1
v_gene: TRBV20-1
d_gene: TRBD1
abundance: -

CDR3nt: TGTGCCAGCACTTTAGACAGTCAGAAATCACCCCTCCACTTT
CDR3aa: CASTLDSQKSPLHF
j_gene: TRBJ1-6
v_gene: TRBV2
d_gene: -
abundance: -

CDR3nt: TGCAGTGCTAGCGGGGGGGGCAGCAATCAGCCCCAGCATTTT
CDR3aa: CSASGGGSNQPQHF
j_gene: TRBJ1-5
v_gene: TRBV20-1
d_gene: -
abundance: few

CDR3nt: TGTGCCAGCTCTCCACAGGGTTCATTGGAGACCCAGTACTTC
CDR3aa: CASSPQGSLETQYF
j_gene: TRBJ2-5
v_gene: TRBV18
d_gene: -
abundance: -

CDR3nt: TGCAGCGTTACGGAGGGCCCTGAGCAGTTCTTC
CDR3aa: CSVTEGPEQFF
j_gene: TRBJ2-1
v_gene: TRBV29-1
d_gene: -
abundance: -

CDR3nt: TGTGCCAGCAGCTCCCCACCGGGACTCAAAAACACTGAAGCTTTCTTT
CDR3aa: CASSSPPGLKNTEAFF
j_gene: TRBJ1-1
v_gene: TRBV5-5
d_gene: -
abundance: -

CDR3nt: TGTGCCAGCAGTACCCGGGGCCCCGGAGCTTTCTTT
CDR3aa: CASSTRGPGAFF
j_gene: TRBJ1-1
v_gene: TRBV12-3/TRBV12-4
d_gene: -
abundance: -

CDR3nt: TGTGCCAGCAGTTTCCGGGACAATTATAGCAATCAGCCCCAGCATTTT
CDR3aa: CASSFRDNYSNQPQHF
j_gene: TRBJ1-5
v_gene: TRBV27
d_gene: -
abundance: few

CDR3nt: TGTGCCAGCAGTTACGGCGTAAGGGGGGGCCTGGATGGCTACACCTTC
CDR3aa: CASSYGVRGGLDGYTF
j_gene: TRBJ1-2
v_gene: TRBV6-5
d_gene: -
abundance: many

CDR3nt: TGTGCCAGCAGCGTGTATAGCGGGGCAAGCTCCTACAATGAGCAGTTCTTC
CDR3aa: CASSVYSGASSYNEQFF
j_gene: TRBJ2-1
v_gene: TRBV9
d_gene: TRBD2
abundance: few

CDR3nt: TGTGCCAGCCGAACGGTAGTCCAGGGACGGATCAACGAGCAGTACTTC
CDR3aa: CASRTVVQGRINEQYF
j_gene: TRBJ2-7
v_gene: TRBV6-1
d_gene: -
abundance: many